This TCR beta chain was captured by sequencing in a study of Ad26.COV2.S vaccination and SARS-CoV-2 variants. Looking at the study overall: Intramuscular Ad26.COV2.S doses were given once or twice, 56 days apart.

A remark on this clone: Its antigen is unknown.

The treatment here: 15 to 20 received Ad26.COV2.S at low or high dose, single or two shots; several received placebo; per-sample allocation not given. The samples were gathered on day 63 after the first injection of vaccine or placebo. An Ad26 vector was used to express Wuhan-strain SARS-CoV-2 spike as the vaccine. The data were produced by immunoSEQ multiplex PCR, yet TCRdb's version contains in-frame clones alone and is incomplete. This table holds 240,000 or so clones, approximately 88% found once. Study-level points and caveats: The TCR-based breadth and depth measures might underestimate overall T cell responses.

The CDR3 loop spans 12 amino acids. CDR1 and CDR2 from the germline V gene are SGDLS and YYNGEE. Trimming removed 0 bases from V and 4 bases from J, with 4 bases in between. The origin of this receptor is a person aged 18-60 years who received the Ad26.COV2.S COVID-19 vaccine or a placebo. This chain uses TRBV9 with TRBJ1-1, with D hard to call. The sample was peripheral blood, taken in a trial of Ad26.COV2.S vaccine versus placebo. CDR3 in DNA: TGTGCCAGCAGCGTAGAGGGCACTGAAGCTTTCTTT. Its translation: CASSVEGTEAFF. Full variable domain (missing parts from reference TRBV9 and TRBJ1-1): DSGVTQTPKHLITATGQRVTLRCSPRSGDLSVYWYQQSLDQGLQFLIQYYNGEERAKGNILERFSAQQFPDLHSELNLSSLELGDSALYFCASSVEGTEAFFGQGTRLTVV.